This T cell receptor beta chain was identified in a study of blood T cell repertoires in COVID-19. Looking at the study overall: COVID-19 samples, acute and convalescent, were from the United States, Italy and Spain. PBMCs, B-cell-depleted T cells, or T cells provided the cDNA or gDNA that made up the material.

Per the study methods: Estimates of nucleated cell counts were drawn from the amplification of reference gene primers. Method: immunoSEQ multiplex PCR; TCRdb's copy keeps in-frame clones and lacks some. V and J calls and clone size are given by that table; D and trimming were obtained from the DNA. This sample has about 83,000 clones; 85% to 90% occur once, and the top ten carry 8%. The CDR3 is 13 amino acids. The germline V gene encodes CDR1 KGHSH and CDR2 LQKENI. V was clipped by 4 bases and J by 3 bases, with 9 bases between them. The TCR was taken from a man older than 75 with active or convalescent COVID-19. V gene TRBV18 combines with J gene TRBJ1-1; D is possibly TRBD1 (5 bases). Sequencing used peripheral blood. The CDR3 coding sequence is TGTGCCAGCTCACAGGGGTTTGACACTGAAGCTTTCTTT. Translated: CASSQGFDTEAFF.